The clone carrying this TCR beta chain has a count of ten or more. Its target is unknown. This record comes from a study of spatial heterogeneity in lung cancer. General study results and limits: Sequencing reached an estimated coverage of tumor T cells that was only roughly 7% for alpha chains and more than 11% for beta chains. Tumoral mutation counts were tracked by counts of expanded intratumoral alpha and beta TCRs.

Deletions cut 0 bases from V and 4 bases from J, with 10 bases between. Germline CDR1 and CDR2: SGHDT and YYEEEE. The CDR3 has 14 residues. Time point in this sample: sample taken at primary tumor resection. Samples were obtained from 70 or so donors, all untreated early-stage non-small cell lung cancer patients. Sequencing was performed on whole RNA extracted from tumor and nontumor lung tissue, or from frozen PBMC, and the material was left unsorted. TCR cDNA molecules each had a unique molecular identifier. TCRdb reanalysed the 5' RACE reads using MiXCR and keeps one entry per CDR3 protein. The data hold roughly 17,000 distinct CDR3 sequences, with 6.2% observed a single time.

V is TRBV5-6 and J is TRBJ2-5; no definite D call. The specimen was lung tumor tissue, collected at surgery. This TCR derives from a male donor with early-stage non-small cell lung cancer. The CDR3 DNA sequence: TGTGCCAGCAGCTTGGTTCAGCCGGGAGAGACCCAGTACTTC. It encodes CASSLVQPGETQYF.